A selection of T cell receptor beta chains follows, all from one sample in a study of blood T cell repertoires in COVID-19. Profiling relied on immunoSEQ multiplex PCR, and the TCRdb table lists in-frame clones only, not all of them. This sample has approximately 220,000 clones, with about 80% found just once. Sequences were obtained from peripheral blood. The receptors shown here come from an older woman with acute or convalescent COVID-19. CDR3s include the opening cysteine and the closing phenylalanine or tryptophan. Each record gives: CDR3 length, clone size, V gene, D gene, J gene, CDR3 DNA, CDR3 protein. The D gene is left open where the match is weak. A row's size may be missing; if present it is once, few, many or a size class.

>17|.|TRBV4-2|TRBD1|TRBJ2-5
TGTGCCAGCAGCCAAGATCCATCCGTGACAGGGGTGGAGACCCAGTACTTC
CASSQDPSVTGVETQYF
>14|.|TRBV7-9|.|TRBJ1-6
TGTGCCAGCAGCATGACAGGAGATAATTCACCCCTCCACTTT
CASSMTGDNSPLHF
>13|.|TRBV18|.|TRBJ1-5
TGTGCCAGCTCACCCGGGAATAATCAGCCCCAGCATTTT
CASSPGNNQPQHF
>14|.|TRBV24-1|.|TRBJ1-2
TGTGCCACCAGTGATACAGGGCTTAACTATGGCTACACCTTC
CATSDTGLNYGYTF
>14|once|TRBV7-2|.|TRBJ1-4
TGTGCCAGCAGTCAGTTTGCAACTAATGAAAAACTGTTTTTT
CASSQFATNEKLFF
>15|once|TRBV30|TRBD2|TRBJ2-2
TGTGCCTCCAAACCGGGACTAGCTTCCACCGGGGAGCTGTTTTTT
CASKPGLASTGELFF
>14|.|TRBV7-3|TRBD1|TRBJ1-1
TGTGCCAGCAGCCCGGGGACAGGATACACTGAAGCTTTCTTT
CASSPGTGYTEAFF
>15|.|TRBV4-2|.|TRBJ2-2
TGTGCCAGCAGCCAAGATTCACTAGTCACCGGGGAGCTGTTTTTT
CASSQDSLVTGELFF
>11|.|TRBV12-3/TRBV12-4|.|TRBJ2-1
TGTGCCAGCAGTTTGGCTCGTGAGCAGTTCTTC
CASSLAREQFF
>15|.|TRBV4-3|.|TRBJ2-5
TGCGCCAGCAGCCAGGGTCTCAGGGAAGAAGAGACCCAGTACTTC
CASSQGLREEETQYF
>13|.|TRBV19|TRBD1|TRBJ1-5
TGTGCCAGTAGCACAACAGGGGTACAGCCCCAGCATTTT
CASSTTGVQPQHF
>15|.|TRBV4-2|.|TRBJ1-1
TGTGCCAGCAGCCAAGAGGTGGGCCGGAACACTGAAGCTTTCTTT
CASSQEVGRNTEAFF
>15|once|TRBV5-1|TRBD2|TRBJ2-1
TGCGCCAGCAGCTTGGTTAGCGGGGGGGCAAATGAGCAGTTCTTC
CASSLVSGGANEQFF
>16|.|TRBV11-2|TRBD1|TRBJ2-7
TGTGCCAGCAGCGAATACAGGGGACAGCCCCCCTACGAGCAGTACTTC
CASSEYRGQPPYEQYF
>14|.|TRBV28|TRBD2|TRBJ2-1
TGTGCCAGCCTAAAGTCGGGACTACCGAATGAGCAGTTCTTC
CASLKSGLPNEQFF
>15|few|TRBV18|.|TRBJ1-4
TGTGCCAGCGCCTGGACAGATGCAACTAATGAAAAACTGTTTTTT
CASAWTDATNEKLFF
>13|.|TRBV28|.|TRBJ1-5
TGTGCCAGCAGTTCAGGGAACAATCAGCCCCAGCATTTT
CASSSGNNQPQHF
>12|.|TRBV4-1|TRBD1|TRBJ1-2
TGCGCCAGCAGCCGAGGGACAGCCGACTACCACTTC
CASSRGTADYHF
>12|once|TRBV28|.|TRBJ1-2
TGTGCCAGTCGCAGAGACAAGAACTCGGACACCTTC
CASRRDKNSDTF
>14|few|TRBV9|.|TRBJ1-3
TGTGCCAGCAGCGTAGACAGGGCTGGAAACACCATATATTTT
CASSVDRAGNTIYF
>13|.|TRBV12-3/TRBV12-4|.|TRBJ1-6
TGTGCCAGCAGTTTAGGGGGCGATTCACCCCTCCACTTT
CASSLGGDSPLHF
>13|.|TRBV29-1|TRBD1|TRBJ1-2
TGCAGCGTAACAGGGGGGGATTTCGAGGGCTACACCTTC
CSVTGGDFEGYTF
>15|.|TRBV5-1|TRBD1|TRBJ1-6
TGCGCCAGCAGCTTAGGACAGGAGAGCGATTCACCCCTCCACTTT
CASSLGQESDSPLHF
>15|.|TRBV11-2|TRBD2|TRBJ2-7
TGTGCCAGCAGCTTAGTAAGCGGGGCTCGGCTCGAGCAGTACTTC
CASSLVSGARLEQYF
>14|.|TRBV3-1/TRBV3-2|TRBD1|TRBJ1-1
TGTGCCAGCAGCCAAGATGGACAGGGGACTGAAGCTTTCTTT
CASSQDGQGTEAFF
>11|.|TRBV6-5|.|TRBJ1-3
TGTGCCAGCGCACAAGGAAACACCATATATTTT
CASAQGNTIYF
>15|.|TRBV7-7|TRBD1|TRBJ2-5
TGTGCTAGCAGTAATCTTATGACAGGGAAGGGGACCCAGTACTTC
CASSNLMTGKGTQYF
>13|once|TRBV28|.|TRBJ1-2
TGTGCCAGCAGTTCGGTCCGCCGAGAGGGCTACACCTTC
CASSSVRREGYTF
>11|.|TRBV27|.|TRBJ2-5
TGTGCCAGCAGTAGCAAAGAGACCCAGTACTTC
CASSSKETQYF
>13|few|TRBV6-5|TRBD2|TRBJ2-1
TGTGCCGGCGAAGGGACTAGCGGGGGGGTGCCGTTCTTC
CAGEGTSGGVPFF
>12|.|TRBV27|.|TRBJ1-6
TGTGCCAGCAGTAGCGGGGTCTCACCCCTCCACTTT
CASSSGVSPLHF
>16|.|TRBV15|.|TRBJ1-1
TGTGCCACCAGCAGAGCCCCTTTGGGGGGTTTCACTGAAGCTTTCTTT
CATSRAPLGGFTEAFF
>14|.|TRBV28|.|TRBJ1-2
TGTGCCAGCAGTTCCGGAGCGGATGACTATGGCTACACCTTC
CASSSGADDYGYTF
>14|.|TRBV10-3|TRBD1|TRBJ1-2
TGTGCCATCAGGGGGGGACAGAATAACTATGGCTACACCTTC
CAIRGGQNNYGYTF
>13|.|TRBV12-3/TRBV12-4|.|TRBJ2-7
TGTGCCAGCAGTTTAGATGGCAGCTACGAGCAGTACTTC
CASSLDGSYEQYF
>14|.|TRBV5-6|.|TRBJ1-2
TGTGCCAGCAGCTCCCCCGGACAGAGCTATGGCTACACCTTC
CASSSPGQSYGYTF
>17|.|TRBV7-2|TRBD1|TRBJ2-7
TGTGCCAGCAGCTCTCCGCTAACAGGGGGCTACTCCTACGAGCAGTACTTC
CASSSPLTGGYSYEQYF
>14|few|TRBV6-1|TRBD1|TRBJ1-1
TGTGCCAGCAGTGAAAGGGGGCGGATCACTGAAGCTTTCTTT
CASSERGRITEAFF
>14|few|TRBV18|.|TRBJ2-3
TGTGCCAGCTCACCACCTACTTCACTGCATACGCAGTATTTT
CASSPPTSLHTQYF
>14|.|TRBV11-2|TRBD1|TRBJ1-1
TGTGCCAGCAGCTTTGGGACAGCCAACACTGAAGCTTTCTTT
CASSFGTANTEAFF
>11|.|TRBV5-8|.|TRBJ2-3
TGTGCCAGCAGCCTTACAGATACGCAGTATTTT
CASSLTDTQYF
>15|.|TRBV5-4|TRBD2|TRBJ2-5
TGTGCCAGCAGCCGTAGCGGGACCCCCCAAGAGACCCAGTACTTC
CASSRSGTPQETQYF
>13|.|TRBV5-1|TRBD1|TRBJ1-2
TGCGCCAGCAGCTACGGACAGGGAGATGGCTACACCTTC
CASSYGQGDGYTF
>14|.|TRBV4-1|.|TRBJ1-1
TGCGCCAGCAGCCAAGATCGGATAGGGGAAGACGCTTTCTTT
CASSQDRIGEDAFF
>14|.|TRBV18|TRBD1|TRBJ2-7
TGTGCCAGCTCACCCGGGACAGGGACCTACGAGCAGTACTTC
CASSPGTGTYEQYF
>8|once|TRBV4-3|.|TRBJ2-1
TGCGCCAGCCCAGAGCAGTTCTTC
CASPEQFF